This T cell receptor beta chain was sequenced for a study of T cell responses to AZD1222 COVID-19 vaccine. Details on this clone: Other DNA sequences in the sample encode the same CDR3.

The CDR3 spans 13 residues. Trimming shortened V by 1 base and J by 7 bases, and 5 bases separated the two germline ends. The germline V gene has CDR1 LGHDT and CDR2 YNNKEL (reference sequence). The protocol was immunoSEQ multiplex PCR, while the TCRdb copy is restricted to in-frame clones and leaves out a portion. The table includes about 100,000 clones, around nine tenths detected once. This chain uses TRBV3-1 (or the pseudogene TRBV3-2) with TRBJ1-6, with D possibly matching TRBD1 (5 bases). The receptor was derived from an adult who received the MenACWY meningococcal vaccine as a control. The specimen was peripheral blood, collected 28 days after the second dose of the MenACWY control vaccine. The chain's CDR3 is CASSQGGNSPLHF. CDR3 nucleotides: TGTGCCAGCAGCCAAGGGGGCAATTCACCCCTCCACTTT.